What follows is one TCR beta chain and its context. TRB cDNA libraries were made by UMI-labeled 5' RACE. With the 5' RACE reads reprocessed, TCRdb shows one record per CDR3 protein and no DNA. The data include about 120,000 distinct CDR3 sequences; the top ten clones carry roughly 0.31%. This sample was taken from a study of CXCR3-negative and CXCR3-positive naive CD8 T cells. The germline V gene has CDR1 WSHSY and CDR2 SAAADI. This CDR3 is built from 15 residues. V is TRBV10-2 and J is TRBJ2-3; without DNA, the TCRdb call of TRBD2 cannot be checked. Sequencing was performed on naive CXCR3- CD8+ T cells from blood. Stated subset: CD45RO-CCR7+CD27+CD95- naive CD8+ T cells lacking CXCR3 (TNR3-). This clonotype was sampled from a human donor in good health. Some clones in this sample may be carry-over from other donors' samples. This CDR3 reads CASSEGDYSTDTQYF.